The rows below give T cell receptor beta chains drawn from one sample of a study of CD4 T cells in relation to SARS-CoV-2 and coronaviruses. No antigen has been identified for these receptors. TCRdb's table, derived via immunoSEQ multiplex PCR, lists solely in-frame clones and lacks some. The sample includes around 12,000 clones, more than 75% of them seen just once. The sequencing input was CD4+ T cells from PBMCs, cultured in vitro. Receptors were obtained from a human donor in good health. Each CDR3 is given with its conserved first and last residue. The order of the fields is clone size, D gene, CDR3 length, J gene, V gene, CDR3 DNA, CDR3 protein. A D gene is named only where the DNA matches it firmly. A clone size is listed for some rows: how often the clone was seen (once, few, many), or a class if it is expanded.

clone size: .
D gene: .
CDR3 length: 12
J gene: TRBJ1-2
V gene: TRBV29-1
CDR3 DNA: TGCAGCGTTGGCGTCAGGGTCCATGGCTACACCTTC
CDR3 protein: CSVGVRVHGYTF

clone size: .
D gene: .
CDR3 length: 13
J gene: TRBJ1-1
V gene: TRBV19
CDR3 DNA: TGTGCCAGTAGTATAGGGCAGAACACTGAAGCTTTCTTT
CDR3 protein: CASSIGQNTEAFF

clone size: few
D gene: .
CDR3 length: 13
J gene: TRBJ1-1
V gene: TRBV7-9
CDR3 DNA: TGTGCCAGCAGCTTAGAGGAGTACACTGAAGCTTTCTTT
CDR3 protein: CASSLEEYTEAFF

clone size: once
D gene: TRBD1
CDR3 length: 16
J gene: TRBJ2-5
V gene: TRBV19
CDR3 DNA: TGTGCCAGTAGTCCGGGGACAGGGTTTTTTCAAGAGACCCAGTACTTC
CDR3 protein: CASSPGTGFFQETQYF

clone size: few
D gene: .
CDR3 length: 14
J gene: TRBJ1-2
V gene: TRBV7-2
CDR3 DNA: TGTGCCAGCAGCTTAAACGGGGACTTCTATGGCTACACCTTC
CDR3 protein: CASSLNGDFYGYTF

clone size: .
D gene: .
CDR3 length: 13
J gene: TRBJ2-1
V gene: TRBV9
CDR3 DNA: TGTGCCAGCAGCGTATTCTGGGGGGATGAGCAGTTCTTC
CDR3 protein: CASSVFWGDEQFF

clone size: .
D gene: .
CDR3 length: 14
J gene: TRBJ1-2
V gene: TRBV11-2
CDR3 DNA: TGTGCCAGCAGCGACTGGGGAGGAGGGATTGGCTACACCTTC
CDR3 protein: CASSDWGGGIGYTF

clone size: once
D gene: .
CDR3 length: 13
J gene: TRBJ2-1
V gene: TRBV28
CDR3 DNA: TGTGCCAGCAGTTTGTCGGGCTACAATGAGCAGTTCTTC
CDR3 protein: CASSLSGYNEQFF

clone size: once
D gene: .
CDR3 length: 16
J gene: TRBJ2-6
V gene: TRBV6-2/TRBV6-3
CDR3 DNA: TGTGCCAGCAGCCACGACTGGATCTCTGGGGCCAACGTCCTGACTTTC
CDR3 protein: CASSHDWISGANVLTF

clone size: .
D gene: .
CDR3 length: 14
J gene: TRBJ2-1
V gene: TRBV7-3
CDR3 DNA: TGTGCCAGCAGCCCAGAACACTCCTACAATGAGCAGTTCTTC
CDR3 protein: CASSPEHSYNEQFF

clone size: .
D gene: .
CDR3 length: 12
J gene: TRBJ2-3
V gene: TRBV5-4
CDR3 DNA: TGTGCCAGCAGCCCCTCAGCAGATACGCAGTATTTT
CDR3 protein: CASSPSADTQYF